This T cell receptor beta chain was retrieved from a study of cytomegalovirus exposure and HLA in healthy donors. V lost 3 bases and J 0 bases, leaving 3 bases between the germline ends. The germline CDR1 and CDR2 sequences are SEHNR and FQNEAQ (reference sequence). This CDR3 is built from 13 residues. 13 Jbeta primers and 60 Vbeta primers were used for the PCR. Libraries were prepared by immunoSEQ multiplex PCR; TCRdb keeps only in-frame clonotypes and omits some of them. This table has about 140,000 clones, 70% appearing once. As concerns this clone: This sample also contains other DNA sequences that code for the same CDR3.

The sequencing input was PBMCs. The sequence came from a woman aged 30 to 39 in good health and CMV-seronegative. This chain links TRBV7-9 with TRBJ1-3; no definite D call. The CDR3 protein is CASSFRSGNTIYF. The CDR3 nucleotides read TGTGCCAGCAGCTTTCGCTCTGGAAACACCATATATTTT.